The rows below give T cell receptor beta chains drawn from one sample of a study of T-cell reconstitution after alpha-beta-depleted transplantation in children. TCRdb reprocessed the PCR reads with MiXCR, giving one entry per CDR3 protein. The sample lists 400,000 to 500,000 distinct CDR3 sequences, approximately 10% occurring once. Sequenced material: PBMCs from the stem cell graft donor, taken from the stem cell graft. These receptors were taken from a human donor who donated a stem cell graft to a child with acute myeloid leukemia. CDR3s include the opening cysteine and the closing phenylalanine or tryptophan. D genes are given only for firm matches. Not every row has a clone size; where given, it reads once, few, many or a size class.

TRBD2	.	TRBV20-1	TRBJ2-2	TGCAGTGCGGGAACTAGCGGTCGCGCGAACACCGGGGAGCTGTTTTTT	CSAGTSGRANTGELFF
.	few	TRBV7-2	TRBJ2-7	TGTGCCAGCAGCCCCGGGGGCGGGATCTACGAGCAGTACTTC	CASSPGGGIYEQYF
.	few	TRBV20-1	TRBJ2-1	TGCAGTGCTAGTCCCCAGGGCCCCTTAAATGAGCAGTTCTTC	CSASPQGPLNEQFF
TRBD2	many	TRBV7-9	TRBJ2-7	TGTGCCAGCAGCTTCCTAGCGGTCGAGCAGTACTTC	CASSFLAVEQYF
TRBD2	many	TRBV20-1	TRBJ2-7	TGCAGTGCTAGCCCTCCGCGGGGGTCCTCCTACGAGCAGTACTTC	CSASPPRGSSYEQYF
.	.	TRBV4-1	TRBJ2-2	TGCGCCAGCAGCCAAAGTTCGAACACCGGGGAGCTGTTTTTT	CASSQSSNTGELFF
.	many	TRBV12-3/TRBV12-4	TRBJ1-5	TGTGCCAGCAGTTCAAGAAATGTGGCCAATCAGCCCCAGCATTTT	CASSSRNVANQPQHF
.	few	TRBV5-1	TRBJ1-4	TGCGCCAGCAGCTTCCAGGGGTGGGATGAAAAACTGTTTTTT	CASSFQGWDEKLFF
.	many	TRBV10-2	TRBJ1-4	TGCGCCAGCAGGGAGGCAGCAGGGGCTAATGAAAAACTGTTTTTT	CASREAAGANEKLFF
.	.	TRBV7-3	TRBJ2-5	TGTGCCAGCAGCCCGCCTGGACTGGCAGAGACCCAGTACTTC	CASSPPGLAETQYF
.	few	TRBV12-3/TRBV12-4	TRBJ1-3	TGTGCCAGCAGTTTAGAACTTCTGGGAAACACCATATATTTT	CASSLELLGNTIYF
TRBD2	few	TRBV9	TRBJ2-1	TGTGCCAGCAGCGTAGCTACGGGAGGGGTCCATGAGCAGTTCTTC	CASSVATGGVHEQFF
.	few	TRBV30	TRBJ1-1	TGTGCCTGGGAGCCGGGGGCGGGAGTGAACACTGAAGCTTTCTTT	CAWEPGAGVNTEAFF
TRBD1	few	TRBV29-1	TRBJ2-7	TGCAGCCCAGGGGGGGGGACAGGGGGCTTCTACGAGCAGTACTTC	CSPGGGTGGFYEQYF
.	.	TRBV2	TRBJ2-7	TGTGCCAGCAATACAGACAGGATCTACGAGCAGTACTTC	CASNTDRIYEQYF
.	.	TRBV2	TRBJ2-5	TGTGCCAGCATAAGACCCCCCACGGCCGTAGAGACCCAGTACTTC	CASIRPPTAVETQYF
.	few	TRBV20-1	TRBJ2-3	TGCAGTGCTAGGAGCGACGGCACAGATACGCAGTATTTT	CSARSDGTDTQYF
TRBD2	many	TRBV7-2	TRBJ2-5	TGTGCCAGCAGCTCGCGGACTAGCGGGGGGGCCTTGGAGACCCAGTACTTC	CASSSRTSGGALETQYF
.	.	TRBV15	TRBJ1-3	TGTGCCACCAGCAGGGGTGGTGGTGGAAACACCATATATTTT	CATSRGGGGNTIYF
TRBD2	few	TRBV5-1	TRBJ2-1	TGCGCCAGCAGCCGGGACGGGAGGCCATCCTACAATGAGCAGTTCTTC	CASSRDGRPSYNEQFF
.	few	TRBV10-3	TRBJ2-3	TGTGCCATCAGTGGTAAGGACGGATCGGGACCCACAGATACGCAGTATTTT	CAISGKDGSGPTDTQYF
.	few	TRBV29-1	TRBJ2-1	TGCAGCGTCGCCAGTAGTTACAATGAGCAGTTCTTC	CSVASSYNEQFF
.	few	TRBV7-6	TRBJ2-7	TGTGCCAGCAGCTTAGCGCTACAGGGCTCCTACGAGCAGTACTTC	CASSLALQGSYEQYF
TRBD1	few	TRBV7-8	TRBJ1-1	TGTGCCAGCAGCTTAACTGGGACAGGGGCTGAAGCTTTCTTT	CASSLTGTGAEAFF
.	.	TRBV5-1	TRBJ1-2	TGCGCCAGCAGCTTGGCTCCAGGGCCCAACTATGGCTACACCTTC	CASSLAPGPNYGYTF
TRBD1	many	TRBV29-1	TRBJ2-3	TGCAGCGCCATGGACAGGTACACAGATACGCAGTATTTT	CSAMDRYTDTQYF
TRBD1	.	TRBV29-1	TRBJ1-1	TGCAGCGTTGGGCAGGGGGGAGAAGCTTTCTTT	CSVGQGGEAFF
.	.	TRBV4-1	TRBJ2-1	TGCGCCAGCGGGGTCAATGAGCAGTTCTTC	CASGVNEQFF
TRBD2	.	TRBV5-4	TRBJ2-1	TGTGCCAGCAGCTCGACTGGACTAGCGGGGGGTGAGCAGTTCTTC	CASSSTGLAGGEQFF
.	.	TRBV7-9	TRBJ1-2	TGTGCCAGCAGCTATCAGGGGATCGCTAACTATGGCTACACCTTC	CASSYQGIANYGYTF
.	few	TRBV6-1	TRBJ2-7	TGTGCCAGCGTCGGTGAGCCCCGAAAGTCCTACGAGCAGTACTTC	CASVGEPRKSYEQYF
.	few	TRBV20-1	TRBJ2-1	TGCAGTGCCCCCTATAGCGGGACAGCCTACAATGAGCAGTTCTTC	CSAPYSGTAYNEQFF